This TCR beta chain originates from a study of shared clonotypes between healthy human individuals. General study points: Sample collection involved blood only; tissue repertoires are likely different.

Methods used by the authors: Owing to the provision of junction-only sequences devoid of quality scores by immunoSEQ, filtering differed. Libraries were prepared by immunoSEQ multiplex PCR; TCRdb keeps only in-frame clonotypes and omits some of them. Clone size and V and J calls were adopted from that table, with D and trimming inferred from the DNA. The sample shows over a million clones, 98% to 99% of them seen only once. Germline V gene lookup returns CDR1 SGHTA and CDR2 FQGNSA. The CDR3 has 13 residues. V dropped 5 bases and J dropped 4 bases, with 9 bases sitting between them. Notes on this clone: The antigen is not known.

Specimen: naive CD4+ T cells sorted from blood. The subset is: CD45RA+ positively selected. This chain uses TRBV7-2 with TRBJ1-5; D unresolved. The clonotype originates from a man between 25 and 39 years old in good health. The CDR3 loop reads CASSLRMNQPQHF. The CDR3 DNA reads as TGTGCCAGCAGCCTGAGGATGAATCAGCCCCAGCATTTT.